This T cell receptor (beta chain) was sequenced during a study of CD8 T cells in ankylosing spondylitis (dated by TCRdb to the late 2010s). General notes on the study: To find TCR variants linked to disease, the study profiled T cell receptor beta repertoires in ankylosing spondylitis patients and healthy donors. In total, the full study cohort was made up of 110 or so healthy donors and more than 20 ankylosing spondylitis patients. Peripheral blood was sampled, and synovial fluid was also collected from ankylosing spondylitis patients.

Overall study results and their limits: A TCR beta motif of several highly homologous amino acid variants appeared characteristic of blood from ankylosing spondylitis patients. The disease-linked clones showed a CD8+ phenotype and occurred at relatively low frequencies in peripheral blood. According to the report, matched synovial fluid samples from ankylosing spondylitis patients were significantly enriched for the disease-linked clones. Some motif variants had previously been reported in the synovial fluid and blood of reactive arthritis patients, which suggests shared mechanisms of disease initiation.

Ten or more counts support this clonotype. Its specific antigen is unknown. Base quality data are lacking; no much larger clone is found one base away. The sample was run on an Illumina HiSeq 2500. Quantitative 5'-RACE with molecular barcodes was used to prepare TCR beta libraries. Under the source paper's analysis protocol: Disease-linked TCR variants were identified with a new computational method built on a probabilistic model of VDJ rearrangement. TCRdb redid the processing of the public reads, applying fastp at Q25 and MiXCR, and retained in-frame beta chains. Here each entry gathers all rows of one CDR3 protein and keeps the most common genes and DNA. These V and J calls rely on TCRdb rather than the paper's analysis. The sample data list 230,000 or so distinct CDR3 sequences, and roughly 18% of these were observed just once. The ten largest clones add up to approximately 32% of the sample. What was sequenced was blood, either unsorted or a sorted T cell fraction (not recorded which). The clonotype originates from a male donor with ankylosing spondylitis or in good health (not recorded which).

The nucleotides read TGTGCCAGCAGTCCCGACCGGGACAACTACGAGCAGTACTTC. Translation gives CASSPDRDNYEQYF. Recombination linked TRBV27 to TRBJ2-7; the best D guess is TRBD1, with 6 bases matching. The CDR3, from cysteine to phenylalanine, totals 14 residues. Only the CDR3 region is kept as DNA, spanning 42 bases read in frame from base 1. The germline ends are 14 bases apart after V is trimmed by 5 bases and J by 3 bases. CDR1 and CDR2 (MNHEY, SMNVEV) derive from the germline V gene (reference sequence).